This T cell receptor (beta chain) originates from a study of blood T cell repertoires in COVID-19. Across the whole study: In each case, the material was cDNA or gDNA derived from T cells, B-cell-depleted T cells, or PBMCs.

This clone was seen a single time. Sequenced by immunoSEQ multiplex PCR; TCRdb stores in-frame clones only, minus some. The table lists about 190,000 clones, roughly 88% of them singletons, with more than 7.5% in the top ten. The CDR3 is 18 residues long. Looked up from germline, CDR1 is SGHRS and CDR2 is YFSETQ. Trimming took 5 bases from V and 1 from J; bases not matched to a gene: 14. Sequencing was performed on PBMCs or T cells enriched from blood (not recorded which). The chain uses TRBV5-1 and TRBJ2-3; 9 nucleotides agree with TRBD1. The TCR originated in a woman aged 25-40 years who had recovered from COVID-19. The CDR3 sequence is CASSILPARTGGTDTQYF. CDR3 coding DNA: TGCGCCAGCAGTATCTTGCCGGCAAGGACAGGGGGCACAGATACGCAGTATTTT.